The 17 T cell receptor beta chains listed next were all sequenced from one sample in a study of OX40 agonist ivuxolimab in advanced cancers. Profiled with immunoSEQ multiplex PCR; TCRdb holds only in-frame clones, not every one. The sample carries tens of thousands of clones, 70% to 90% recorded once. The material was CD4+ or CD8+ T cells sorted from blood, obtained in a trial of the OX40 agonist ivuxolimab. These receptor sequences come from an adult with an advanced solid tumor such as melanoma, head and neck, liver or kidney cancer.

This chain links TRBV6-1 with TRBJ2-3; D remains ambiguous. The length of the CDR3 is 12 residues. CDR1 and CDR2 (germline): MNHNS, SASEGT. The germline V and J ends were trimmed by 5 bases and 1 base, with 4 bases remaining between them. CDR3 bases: TGTGCCAGCAGTTTCGGCACAGATACGCAGTATTTT. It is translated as CASSFGTDTQYF.

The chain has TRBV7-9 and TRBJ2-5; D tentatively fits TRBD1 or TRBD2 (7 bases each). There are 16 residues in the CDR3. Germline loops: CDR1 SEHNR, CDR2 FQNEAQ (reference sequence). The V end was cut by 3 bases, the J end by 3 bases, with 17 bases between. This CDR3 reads CASSFIQGRGKETQYF. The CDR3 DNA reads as TGTGCCAGCAGCTTCATACAGGGGAGGGGCAAAGAGACCCAGTACTTC.

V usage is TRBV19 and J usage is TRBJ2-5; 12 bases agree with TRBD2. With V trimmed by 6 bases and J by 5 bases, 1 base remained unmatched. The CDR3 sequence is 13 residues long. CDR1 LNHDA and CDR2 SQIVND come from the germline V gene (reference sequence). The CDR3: CASRLAGGETQYF. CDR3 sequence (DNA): TGTGCCAGTAGACTAGCGGGGGGCGAGACCCAGTACTTC.

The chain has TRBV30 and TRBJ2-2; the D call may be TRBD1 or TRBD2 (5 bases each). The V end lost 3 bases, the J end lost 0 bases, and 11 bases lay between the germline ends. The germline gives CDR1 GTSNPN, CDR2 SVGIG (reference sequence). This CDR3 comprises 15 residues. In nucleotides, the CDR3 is TGTGCCTGGAGCCGGGACGGCGCGAACACCGGGGAGCTGTTTTTT. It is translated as CAWSRDGANTGELFF.

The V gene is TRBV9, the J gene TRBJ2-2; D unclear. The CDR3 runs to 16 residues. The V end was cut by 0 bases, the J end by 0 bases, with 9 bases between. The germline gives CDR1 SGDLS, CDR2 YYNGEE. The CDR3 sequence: CASSVGLPTNTGELFF. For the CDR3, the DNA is TGTGCCAGCAGCGTAGGGCTACCTACGAACACCGGGGAGCTGTTTTTT.

The CDR3: CASTTTGVNTEAFF. DNA for the CDR3: TGTGCCAGCACAACGACAGGGGTGAACACTGAAGCTTTCTTT. The chain uses TRBV27 and TRBJ1-1, with TRBD1 matching over 8 bases. Germline loops: CDR1 MNHEY, CDR2 SMNVEV (reference sequence). J gave up 0 bases and V 7 bases, and 4 bases lay outside the gene matches. CDR3 length equals 14 residues.

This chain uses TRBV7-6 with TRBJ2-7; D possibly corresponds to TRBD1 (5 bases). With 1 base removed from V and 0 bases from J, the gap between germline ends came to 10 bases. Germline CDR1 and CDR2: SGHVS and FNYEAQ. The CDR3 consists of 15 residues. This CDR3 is CASSLEQGSSYEQYF. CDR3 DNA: TGTGCCAGCAGCTTAGAGCAGGGCAGCTCCTACGAGCAGTACTTC.

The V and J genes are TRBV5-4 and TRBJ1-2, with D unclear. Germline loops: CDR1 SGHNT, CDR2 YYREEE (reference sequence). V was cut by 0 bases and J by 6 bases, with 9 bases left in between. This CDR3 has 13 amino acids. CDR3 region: CASSLARNDGYTF. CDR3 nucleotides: TGTGCCAGCAGCTTGGCCCGAAACGATGGCTACACCTTC.

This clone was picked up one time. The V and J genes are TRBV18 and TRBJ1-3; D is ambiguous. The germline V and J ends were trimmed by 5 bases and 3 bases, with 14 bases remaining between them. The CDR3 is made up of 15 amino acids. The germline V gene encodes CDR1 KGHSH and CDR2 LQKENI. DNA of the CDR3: TGTGCCAGCTCAACCACAGCCTATGGTGGAAACACCATATATTTT. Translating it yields CASSTTAYGGNTIYF.

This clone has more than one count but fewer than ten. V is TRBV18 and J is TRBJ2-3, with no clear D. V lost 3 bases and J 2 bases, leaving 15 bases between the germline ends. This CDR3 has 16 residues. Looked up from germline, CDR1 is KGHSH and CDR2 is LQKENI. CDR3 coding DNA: TGTGCCAGCTCACCCATCGGGCGGTCCTACACAGATACGCAGTATTTT. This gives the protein CASSPIGRSYTDTQYF. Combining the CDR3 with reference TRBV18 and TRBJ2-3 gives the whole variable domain NAGVMQNPRHLVRRRGQEARLRCSPMKGHSHVYWYRQLPEEGLKFMVYLQKENIIDESGMPKERFSAEFPKEGPSILRIQQVVRGDSAAYFCASSPIGRSYTDTQYFGPGTRLTVL.

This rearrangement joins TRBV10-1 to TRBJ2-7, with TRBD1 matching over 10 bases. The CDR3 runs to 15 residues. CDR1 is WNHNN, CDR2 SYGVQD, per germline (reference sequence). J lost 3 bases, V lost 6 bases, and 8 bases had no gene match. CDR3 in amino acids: CASRRPGQGFYEQYF. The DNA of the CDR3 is TGCGCCAGCAGGAGACCGGGACAGGGGTTCTACGAGCAGTACTTC.

CDR3 nucleotide sequence: TGTGCCACTGAGGACGCCATCAAGAACACTGAAGCTTTCTTT. Translation gives CATEDAIKNTEAFF. This chain uses TRBV19 with TRBJ1-1; the D is unclear. The CDR3 is 14 residues long. Germline V gene sequence: CDR1 LNHDA, CDR2 SQIVND (reference sequence). V gave up 10 bases and J gave up 1 base, with 16 bases separating them.

The CDR3 DNA reads as TGTGCCAGTAGTATAGGCGGGACGGGCATCTACGAGCAGTACTTC. Translation gives CASSIGGTGIYEQYF. This chain joins TRBV19 and TRBJ2-7; tentative D call: TRBD2 (6 bases). Germline CDR1 LNHDA, CDR2 SQIVND (reference sequence). CDR3 size: 15 residues. The germline V and J ends were trimmed by 1 base and 3 bases, with 13 bases remaining between them.

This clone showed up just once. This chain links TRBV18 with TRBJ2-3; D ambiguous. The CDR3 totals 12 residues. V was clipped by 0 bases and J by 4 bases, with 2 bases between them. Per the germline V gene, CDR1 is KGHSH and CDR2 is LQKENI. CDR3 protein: CASSPPSDTQYF. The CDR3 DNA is TGTGCCAGCTCACCACCGTCAGATACGCAGTATTTT.

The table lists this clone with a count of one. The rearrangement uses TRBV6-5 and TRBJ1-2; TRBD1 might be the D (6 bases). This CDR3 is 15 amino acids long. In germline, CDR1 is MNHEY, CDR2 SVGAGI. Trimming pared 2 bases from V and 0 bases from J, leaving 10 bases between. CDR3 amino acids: CASSYRGAANYGYTF. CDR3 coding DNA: TGTGCCAGCAGTTACCGGGGGGCCGCTAACTATGGCTACACCTTC.

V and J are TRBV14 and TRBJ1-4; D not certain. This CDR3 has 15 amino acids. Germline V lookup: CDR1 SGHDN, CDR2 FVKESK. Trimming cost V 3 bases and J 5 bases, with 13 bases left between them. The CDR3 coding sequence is TGTGCCAGCAGCCAGGCGTCGGGGTTCAATGAAAAACTGTTTTTT. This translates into CASSQASGFNEKLFF. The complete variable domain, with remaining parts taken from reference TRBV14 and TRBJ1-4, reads EAGVTQFPSHSVIEKGQTVTLRCDPISGHDNLYWYRRVMGKEIKFLLHFVKESKQDESGMPNNRFLAERTGGTYSTLKVQPAELEDSGVYFCASSQASGFNEKLFFGSGTQLSVL.

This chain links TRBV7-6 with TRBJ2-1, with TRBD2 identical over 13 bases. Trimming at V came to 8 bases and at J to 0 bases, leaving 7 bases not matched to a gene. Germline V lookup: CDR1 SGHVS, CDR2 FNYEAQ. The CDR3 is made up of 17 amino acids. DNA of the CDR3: TGTGCCAGCCTACTAGCGGGGGGGAAGAGCTCCTACAATGAGCAGTTCTTC. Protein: CASLLAGGKSSYNEQFF.